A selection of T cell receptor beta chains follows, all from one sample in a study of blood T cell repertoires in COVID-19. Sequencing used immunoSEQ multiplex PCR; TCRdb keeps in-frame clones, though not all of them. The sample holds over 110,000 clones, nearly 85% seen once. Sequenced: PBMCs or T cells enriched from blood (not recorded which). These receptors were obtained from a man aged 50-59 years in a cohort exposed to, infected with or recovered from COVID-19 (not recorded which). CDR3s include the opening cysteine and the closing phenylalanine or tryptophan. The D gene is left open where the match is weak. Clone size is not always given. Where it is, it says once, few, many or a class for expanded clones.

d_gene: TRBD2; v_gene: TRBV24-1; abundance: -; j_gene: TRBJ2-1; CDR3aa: CATSDEGLAGNEQFF; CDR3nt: TGTGCCACCAGTGACGAGGGACTAGCGGGCAATGAGCAGTTCTTC
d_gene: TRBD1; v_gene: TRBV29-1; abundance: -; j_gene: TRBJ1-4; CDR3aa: CSVMGQTNEKLFF; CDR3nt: TGCAGCGTGATGGGACAGACTAATGAAAAACTGTTTTTT
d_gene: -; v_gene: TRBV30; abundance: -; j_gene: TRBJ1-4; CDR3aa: CAWSFPRGTNEKLFF; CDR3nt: TGTGCCTGGAGCTTCCCCCGAGGGACTAATGAAAAACTGTTTTTT
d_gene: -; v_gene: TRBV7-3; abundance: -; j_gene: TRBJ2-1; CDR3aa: CASSLSWGVANEQFF; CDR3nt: TGTGCCAGCAGCCTCTCTTGGGGGGTGGCCAATGAGCAGTTCTTC
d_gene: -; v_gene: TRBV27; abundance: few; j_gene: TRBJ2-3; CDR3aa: CASGENLVDTQYF; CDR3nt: TGTGCCAGCGGAGAGAATTTGGTAGATACGCAGTATTTT
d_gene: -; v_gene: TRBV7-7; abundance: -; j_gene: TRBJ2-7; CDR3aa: CASSYLTGQIWLEQYF; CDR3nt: TGTGCCAGCAGCTACCTGACAGGCCAAATCTGGCTGGAGCAGTACTTC
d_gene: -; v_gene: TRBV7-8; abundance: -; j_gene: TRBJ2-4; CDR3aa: CASSLGPREPKADIQYF; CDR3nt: TGTGCCAGCAGCTTAGGACCCAGGGAACCAAAGGCTGACATTCAGTACTTC
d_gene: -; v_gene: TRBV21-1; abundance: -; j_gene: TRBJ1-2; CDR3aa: CASSEQDRRSAYTF; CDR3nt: TGTGCCAGCAGCGAACAAGACCGGAGGTCCGCCTACACCTTC
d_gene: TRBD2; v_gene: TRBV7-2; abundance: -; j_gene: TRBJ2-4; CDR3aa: CASSITSGSVNIQYF; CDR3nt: TGTGCCAGCAGCATTACTAGCGGGAGTGTGAACATTCAGTACTTC
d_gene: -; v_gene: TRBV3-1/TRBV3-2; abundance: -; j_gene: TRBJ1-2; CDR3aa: CASSQGGGPIIHGYTF; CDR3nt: TGTGCCAGCAGCCAAGGGGGAGGGCCTATCATCCATGGCTACACCTTC
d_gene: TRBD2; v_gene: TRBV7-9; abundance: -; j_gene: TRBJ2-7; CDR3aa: CASSFPGGTYEQYF; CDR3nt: TGTGCCAGCAGCTTCCCCGGGGGGACCTACGAGCAGTACTTC
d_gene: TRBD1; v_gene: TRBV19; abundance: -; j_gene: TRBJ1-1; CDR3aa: CASSKQGESTEAFF; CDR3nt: TGTGCCAGTAGTAAACAGGGGGAGAGCACTGAAGCTTTCTTT
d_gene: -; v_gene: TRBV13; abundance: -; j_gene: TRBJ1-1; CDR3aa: CASSLGRVSEAFF; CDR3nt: TGTGCCAGCAGCTTGGGGAGGGTATCTGAAGCTTTCTTT
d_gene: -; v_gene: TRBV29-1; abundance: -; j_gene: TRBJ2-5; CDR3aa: CSVEIQVQETQYF; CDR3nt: TGCAGCGTTGAAATACAGGTCCAAGAGACCCAGTACTTC
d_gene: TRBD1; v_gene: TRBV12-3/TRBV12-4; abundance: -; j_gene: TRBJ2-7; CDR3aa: CASRDRGDYEQYF; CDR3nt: TGTGCCAGCAGGGACAGGGGTGACTACGAGCAGTACTTC
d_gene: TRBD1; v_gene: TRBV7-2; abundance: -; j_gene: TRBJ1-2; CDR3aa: CASSSRTGGVRNYGYTF; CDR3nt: TGTGCCAGCAGCTCCCGGACAGGGGGCGTCAGAAACTATGGCTACACCTTC
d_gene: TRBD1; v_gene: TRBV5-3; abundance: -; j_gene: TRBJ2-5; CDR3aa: CARSLTGGTETQYF; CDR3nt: TGTGCCAGAAGCTTGACAGGGGGCACAGAGACCCAGTACTTC
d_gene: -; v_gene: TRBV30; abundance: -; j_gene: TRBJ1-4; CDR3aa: CAWSAGLSNEKLFF; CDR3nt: TGTGCCTGGAGTGCCGGACTGTCAAATGAAAAACTGTTTTTT
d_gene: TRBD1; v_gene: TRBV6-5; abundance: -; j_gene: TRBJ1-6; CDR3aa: CASRQDRGSSPLHF; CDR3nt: TGTGCCAGCAGACAGGACAGGGGAAGTTCACCCCTCCACTTT
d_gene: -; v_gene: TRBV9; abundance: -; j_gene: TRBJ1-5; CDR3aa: CASSVGRESNQPQHF; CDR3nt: TGTGCCAGCAGCGTAGGGAGGGAGAGCAATCAGCCCCAGCATTTT
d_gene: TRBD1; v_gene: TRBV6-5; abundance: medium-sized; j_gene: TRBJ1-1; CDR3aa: CASSPGGTGGTEAFF; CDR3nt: TGTGCCAGCAGCCCCGGTGGGACAGGGGGCACTGAAGCTTTCTTT
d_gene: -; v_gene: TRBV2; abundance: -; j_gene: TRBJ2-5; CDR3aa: CASRVEDSSGETQYF; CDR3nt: TGTGCCAGCAGGGTGGAAGACTCCTCCGGGGAGACCCAGTACTTC
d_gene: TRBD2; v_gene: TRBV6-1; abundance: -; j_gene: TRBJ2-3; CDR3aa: CASSEILAGWGTDTQYF; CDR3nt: TGTGCCAGCAGTGAAATTCTAGCGGGGTGGGGCACAGATACGCAGTATTTT
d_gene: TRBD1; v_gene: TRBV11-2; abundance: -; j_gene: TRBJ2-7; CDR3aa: CASSPGTGGLHEQYF; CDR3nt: TGTGCCAGCAGCCCAGGGACAGGGGGCTTGCACGAGCAGTACTTC
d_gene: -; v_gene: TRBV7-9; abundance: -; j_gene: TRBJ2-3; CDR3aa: CASSLQATQTDTQYF; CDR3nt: TGTGCCAGCAGCTTACAGGCTACTCAAACAGATACGCAGTATTTT
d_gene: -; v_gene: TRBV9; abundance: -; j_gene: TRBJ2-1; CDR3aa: CASSPLGATNEQFF; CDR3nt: TGTGCCAGCAGCCCCCTGGGGGCGACCAATGAGCAGTTCTTC
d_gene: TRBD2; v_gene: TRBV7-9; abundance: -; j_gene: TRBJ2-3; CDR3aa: CASSSSSGRADTQYF; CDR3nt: TGTGCCAGCAGCTCCTCTAGCGGGAGAGCAGATACGCAGTATTTT
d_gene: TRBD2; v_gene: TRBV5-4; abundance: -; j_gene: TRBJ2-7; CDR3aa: CASSLVVGGPGEQYF; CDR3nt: TGTGCCAGCAGCTTGGTGGTGGGAGGGCCGGGAGAGCAGTACTTC